This paragraph covers one TCR beta chain sequence. The CDR3 runs 14 residues. The ends were cut back, 2 bases at V and 2 bases at J, with 8 bases in the middle. Germline CDR1 reads SGHVS; CDR2 reads FQNEAQ. Per the original data handling: Reference gene primer amplification gave nucleated cell count estimates. This table comes from immunoSEQ multiplex PCR, and its TCRdb copy is limited to in-frame clones, with some not included. The V and J calls and clone size were taken over from that table, and D and trimming were inferred from the DNA. The sample includes some 71,000 clones, about nine tenths of them seen just once. The data belong to a study of blood T cell repertoires in COVID-19. Study context: Collection of acute and convalescent COVID-19 samples took place in the United States, Italy and Spain. T cells, B-cell-depleted T cells, or PBMCs provided the cDNA or gDNA that served as material.

The chain has TRBV7-8 and TRBJ2-3, with D tentatively TRBD1 (6 bases). Sequencing was carried out using peripheral blood. The sequence was obtained from a woman aged 18-29 years with acute or convalescent COVID-19. The CDR3 loop is CASSLWDNTDTQYF. CDR3 nucleotides: TGTGCCAGCAGCTTATGGGACAACACAGATACGCAGTATTTT.